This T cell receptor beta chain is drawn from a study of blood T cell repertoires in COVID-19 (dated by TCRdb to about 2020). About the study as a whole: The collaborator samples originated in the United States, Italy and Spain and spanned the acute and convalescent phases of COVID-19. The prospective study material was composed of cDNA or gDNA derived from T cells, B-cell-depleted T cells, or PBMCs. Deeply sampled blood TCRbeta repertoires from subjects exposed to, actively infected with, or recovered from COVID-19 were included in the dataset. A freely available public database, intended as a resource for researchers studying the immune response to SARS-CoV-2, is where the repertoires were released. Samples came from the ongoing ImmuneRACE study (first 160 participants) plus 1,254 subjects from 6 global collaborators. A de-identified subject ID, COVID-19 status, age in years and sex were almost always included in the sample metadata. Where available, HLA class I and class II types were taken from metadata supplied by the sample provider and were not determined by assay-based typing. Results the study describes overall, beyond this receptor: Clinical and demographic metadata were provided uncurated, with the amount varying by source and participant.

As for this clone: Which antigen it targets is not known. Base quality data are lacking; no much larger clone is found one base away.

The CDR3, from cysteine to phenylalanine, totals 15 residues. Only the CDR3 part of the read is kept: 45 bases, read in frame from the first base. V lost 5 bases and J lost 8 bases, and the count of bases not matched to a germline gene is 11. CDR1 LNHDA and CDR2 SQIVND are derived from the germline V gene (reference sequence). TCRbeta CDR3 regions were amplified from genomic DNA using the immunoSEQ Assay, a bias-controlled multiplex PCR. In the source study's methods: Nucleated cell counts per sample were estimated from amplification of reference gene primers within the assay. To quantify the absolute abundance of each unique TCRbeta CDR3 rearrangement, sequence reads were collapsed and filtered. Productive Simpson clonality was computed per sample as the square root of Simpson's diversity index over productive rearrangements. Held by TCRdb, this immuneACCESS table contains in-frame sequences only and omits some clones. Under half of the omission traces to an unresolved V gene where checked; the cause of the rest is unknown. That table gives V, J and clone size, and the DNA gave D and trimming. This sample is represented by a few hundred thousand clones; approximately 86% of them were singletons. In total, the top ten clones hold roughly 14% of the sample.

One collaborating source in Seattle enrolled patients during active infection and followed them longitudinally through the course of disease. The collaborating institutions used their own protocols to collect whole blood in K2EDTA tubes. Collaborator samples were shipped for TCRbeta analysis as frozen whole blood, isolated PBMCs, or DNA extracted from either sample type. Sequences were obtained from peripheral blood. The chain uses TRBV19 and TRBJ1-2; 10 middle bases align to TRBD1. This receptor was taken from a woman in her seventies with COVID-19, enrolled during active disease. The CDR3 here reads CASSDSGTGARGYTF. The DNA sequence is TGTGCCAGTAGTGACTCGGGGACAGGGGCTCGAGGCTACACCTTC.